The present T cell receptor (beta chain) was sequenced within a study of untreated major depressive disorder. Data came from immunoSEQ multiplex PCR; TCRdb stores just in-frame clones and leaves some out. The sample holds 15,000 to 20,000 clones, over 65% seen once. This clone turned up a few times. This receptor was taken from a woman under 40 in good health. Sample: CD4+ T cells from PBMCs.

The CDR3 coding sequence is TGTGCCAGCAGGGGGGGGACAGGGGTTAGTCAGCCCCAGCATTTT. This sequence encodes CASRGGTGVSQPQHF. V and J are TRBV2 and TRBJ1-5, with 10 bases aligning to TRBD1. The CDR3 is made up of 15 amino acids. The V gene's germline CDR1 is SNHLY and CDR2 FYNNEI. V gave up 6 bases and J gave up 6 bases; unmatched junction bases: 8.